Listed below are T cell receptor beta chains from one sample, sequenced in a study of T cell responses to AZD1222 COVID-19 vaccine. Sequencing used immunoSEQ multiplex PCR; TCRdb keeps in-frame clones, though not all of them. The sample has about 55,000 clones, nearly 90% seen once. The input for sequencing was peripheral blood, taken on day 0 of AZD1222 vaccination. The receptors shown here come from an adult in good health. The CDR3 runs from the conserved cysteine through the conserved F or W.

>TRBV4-3
CASSPDQGAQPQHF
>TRBV2
CASTGTSGVGYF
>TRBV5-5
CASSLVGLLYEQYF
>TRBV5-6
CASSLAGQGHSYEQYF
>TRBV6-1
CASSEPERYGYTF
>TRBV3-1/TRBV3-2
CASSRRGNMDTEAFF
>TRBV5-5
CASSMTGGMNEQYF
>TRBV30
CAWSGGTGRNTIYF
>TRBV5-4
CAATPGAQDTEAFF
>TRBV11-2
CASSLEPRTNEKLFF
>TRBV19
CASSMGQGNYNEQFF
>TRBV28
CASSPTDRFNYGYTF
>TRBV30
CAHRTGENYGYTF
>TRBV7-9
CASSFRLAGVDEQFF
>TRBV7-2
CASSLGRHTEAFF
>TRBV4-1
CASSQESSGLTDTQYF
>TRBV29-1
CSVPGLNTEAFF
>TRBV7-2
CASSLASGGATGELFF
>TRBV11-3
CASSSRENDEQFF
>TRBV4-2
CASSQQGTASNTEAFF
>TRBV11-2
CASSLEVRGLINEQFF
>TRBV28
CASSSGGPGDQPQHF
>TRBV19
CASSPGLAGGRYQETQYF
>TRBV9
CASSVGPWGTNEKLFF
>TRBV7-9
CASSLGDSPLHF
>TRBV5-8
CASSLGLMNSPLHF
>TRBV2
CASRGTGQYEQFF
>TRBV28
CASIGATSNQPQHF
>TRBV6-2/TRBV6-3
CASSYSRDRADYGYTF
>TRBV19
CASSMGVYEQYF
>TRBV29-1
CSVQMNTEAFF
>TRBV25-1
CASSEVFNSPLHF
>TRBV4-2
CASSQGQGGTGELFF
>TRBV9
CASSPSPVRGSHGYTF
>TRBV19
CASKVRTPAGELFF
>TRBV28
CASSYGGAFF
>TRBV7-9
CASSLTVGQALLVHQPQHF
>TRBV6-6
CASSTSRTVLKLFF
>TRBV9
CASSVDGTGGSGYTF
>TRBV27
CASSLYPENSYNSPLHF
>TRBV4-2
CASSPGTGGVDTQYF